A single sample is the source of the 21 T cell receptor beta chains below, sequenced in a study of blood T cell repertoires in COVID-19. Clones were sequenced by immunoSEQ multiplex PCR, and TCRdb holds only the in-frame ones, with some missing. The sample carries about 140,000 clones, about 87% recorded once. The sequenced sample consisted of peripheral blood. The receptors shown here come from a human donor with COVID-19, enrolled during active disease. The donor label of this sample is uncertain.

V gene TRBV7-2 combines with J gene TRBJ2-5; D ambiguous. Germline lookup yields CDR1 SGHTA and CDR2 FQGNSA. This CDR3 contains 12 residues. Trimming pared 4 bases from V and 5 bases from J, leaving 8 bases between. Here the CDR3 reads CASSSGRETQYF. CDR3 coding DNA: TGTGCCAGCAGCTCTGGTCGGGAGACCCAGTACTTC. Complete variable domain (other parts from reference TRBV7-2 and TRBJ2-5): GAGVSQSPSNKVTEKGKDVELRCDPISGHTALYWYRQSLGQGLEFLIYFQGNSAPDKSGLPSDRFSAERTGGSVSTLTIQRTQQEDSAVYLCASSSGRETQYFGPGTRLLVL.

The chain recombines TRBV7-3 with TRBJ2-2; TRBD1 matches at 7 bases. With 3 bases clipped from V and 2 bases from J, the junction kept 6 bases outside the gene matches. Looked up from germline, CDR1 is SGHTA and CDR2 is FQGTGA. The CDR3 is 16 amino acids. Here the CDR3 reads CASSLRTGLNTGELFF. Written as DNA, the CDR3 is TGTGCCAGCAGCTTGCGGACAGGCCTCAACACCGGGGAGCTGTTTTTT.

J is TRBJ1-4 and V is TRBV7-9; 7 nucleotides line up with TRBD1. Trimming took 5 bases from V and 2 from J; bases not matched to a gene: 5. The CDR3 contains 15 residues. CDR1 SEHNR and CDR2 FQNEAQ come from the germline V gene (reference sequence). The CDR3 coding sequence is TGTGCCAGCAGCACTGGACAGGTCACTAATGAAAAACTGTTTTTT. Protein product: CASSTGQVTNEKLFF.

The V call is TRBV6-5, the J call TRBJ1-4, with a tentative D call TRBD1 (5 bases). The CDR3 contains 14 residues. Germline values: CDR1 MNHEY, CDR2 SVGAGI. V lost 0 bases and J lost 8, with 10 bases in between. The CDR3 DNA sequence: TGTGCCAGCAGTTACTCCAGGGCCTGGGAAAAACTGTTTTTT. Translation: CASSYSRAWEKLFF.

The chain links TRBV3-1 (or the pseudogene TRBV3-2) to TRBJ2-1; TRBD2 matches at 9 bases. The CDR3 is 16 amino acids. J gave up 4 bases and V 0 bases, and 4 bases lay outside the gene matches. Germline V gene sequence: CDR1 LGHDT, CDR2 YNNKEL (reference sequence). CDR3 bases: TGTGCCAGCAGCCAAGAAAGCGGGGGGCATTACAATGAGCAGTTCTTC. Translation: CASSQESGGHYNEQFF.

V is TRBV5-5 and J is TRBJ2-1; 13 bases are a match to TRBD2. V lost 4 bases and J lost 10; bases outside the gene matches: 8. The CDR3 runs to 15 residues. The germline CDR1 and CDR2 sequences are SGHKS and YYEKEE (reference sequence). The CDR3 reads CASSPSPGLAGEQFF. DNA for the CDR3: TGTGCCAGCAGCCCCAGTCCGGGACTAGCGGGGGAGCAGTTCTTC.

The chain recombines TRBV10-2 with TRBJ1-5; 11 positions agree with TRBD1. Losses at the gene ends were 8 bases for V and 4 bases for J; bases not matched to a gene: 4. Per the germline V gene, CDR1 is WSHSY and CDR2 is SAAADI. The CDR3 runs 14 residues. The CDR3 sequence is CASGRDRGNQPQHF. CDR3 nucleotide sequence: TGCGCCAGCGGACGGGACAGGGGGAATCAGCCCCAGCATTTT.

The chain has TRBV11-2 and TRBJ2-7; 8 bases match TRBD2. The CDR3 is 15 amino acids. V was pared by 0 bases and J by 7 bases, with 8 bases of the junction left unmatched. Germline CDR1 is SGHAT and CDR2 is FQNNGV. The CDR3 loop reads CASSLDIAGTREQYF. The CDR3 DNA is TGTGCCAGCAGCTTAGATATAGCGGGGACTAGGGAGCAGTACTTC.

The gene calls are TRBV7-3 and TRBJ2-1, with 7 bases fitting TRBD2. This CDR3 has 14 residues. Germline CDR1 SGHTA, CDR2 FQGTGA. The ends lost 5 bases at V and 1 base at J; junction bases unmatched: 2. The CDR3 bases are TGTGCCAGCAGCGCTAGCGGTTCCTACAATGAGCAGTTCTTC. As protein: CASSASGSYNEQFF.

The CDR3 here is CSAARSGGRSGTQYF. The CDR3 DNA reads as TGCAGCGCGGCGCGTAGCGGGGGGCGGTCAGGTACGCAGTATTTT. The rearrangement uses TRBV29-1 and TRBJ2-3; 10 positions agree with TRBD2. V shed 7 bases and J 8 bases; nucleotides not matched to a gene: 15. The germline CDR1 and CDR2 sequences are SQVTM and ANQGSEA. The CDR3 consists of 15 residues.

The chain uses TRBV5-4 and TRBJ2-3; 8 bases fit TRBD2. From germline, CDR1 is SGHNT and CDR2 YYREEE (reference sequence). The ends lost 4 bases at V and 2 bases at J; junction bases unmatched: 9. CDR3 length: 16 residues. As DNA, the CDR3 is TGTGCCAGCAGCCTGACAGCCGGGGGGGACACAGATACGCAGTATTTT. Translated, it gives CASSLTAGGDTDTQYF.

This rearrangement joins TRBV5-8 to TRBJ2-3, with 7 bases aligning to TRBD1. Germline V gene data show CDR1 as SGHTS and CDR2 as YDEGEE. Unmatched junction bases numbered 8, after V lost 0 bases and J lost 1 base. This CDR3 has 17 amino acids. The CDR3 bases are TGTGCCAGCAGCTTGGAAGTTGGGACAGTGGGCACAGATACGCAGTATTTT. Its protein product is CASSLEVGTVGTDTQYF.

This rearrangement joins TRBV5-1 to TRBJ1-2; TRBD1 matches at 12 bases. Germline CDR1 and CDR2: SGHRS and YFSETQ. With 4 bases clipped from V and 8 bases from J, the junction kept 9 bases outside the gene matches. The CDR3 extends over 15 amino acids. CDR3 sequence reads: CASSTGTGGAGGYTF. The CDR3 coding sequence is TGCGCCAGCAGCACCGGGACAGGGGGCGCGGGGGGCTACACCTTC.

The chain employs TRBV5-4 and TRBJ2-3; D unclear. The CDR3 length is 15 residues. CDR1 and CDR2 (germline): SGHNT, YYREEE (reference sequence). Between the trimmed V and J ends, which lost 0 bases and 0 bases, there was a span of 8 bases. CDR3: CASSLGAASTDTQYF. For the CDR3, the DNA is TGTGCCAGCAGCTTGGGTGCGGCTAGCACAGATACGCAGTATTTT.

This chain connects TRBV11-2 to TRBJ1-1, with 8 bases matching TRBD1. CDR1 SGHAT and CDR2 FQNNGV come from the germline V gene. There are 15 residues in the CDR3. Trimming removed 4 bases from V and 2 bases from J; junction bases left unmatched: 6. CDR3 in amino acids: CASSSPQGANTEAFF. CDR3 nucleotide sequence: TGTGCCAGCAGCTCGCCCCAGGGGGCAAACACTGAAGCTTTCTTT.

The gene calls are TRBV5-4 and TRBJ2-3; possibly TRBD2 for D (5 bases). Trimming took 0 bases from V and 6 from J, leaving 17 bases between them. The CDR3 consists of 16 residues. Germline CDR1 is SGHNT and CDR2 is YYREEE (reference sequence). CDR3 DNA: TGTGCCAGCAGCTTGGCCATGGATCTAGCCTCGGATACGCAGTATTTT. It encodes CASSLAMDLASDTQYF.

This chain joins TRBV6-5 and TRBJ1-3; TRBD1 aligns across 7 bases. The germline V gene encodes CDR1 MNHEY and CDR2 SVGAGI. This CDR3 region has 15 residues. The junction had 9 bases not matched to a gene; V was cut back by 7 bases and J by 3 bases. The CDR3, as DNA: TGTGCCAGCAAAAGATCTCAGGGGGTTGGAAACACCATATATTTT. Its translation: CASKRSQGVGNTIYF.

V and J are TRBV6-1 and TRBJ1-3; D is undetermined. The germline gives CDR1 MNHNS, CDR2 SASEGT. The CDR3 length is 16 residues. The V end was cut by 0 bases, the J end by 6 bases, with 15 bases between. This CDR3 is CASSEALLEHSNTIYF. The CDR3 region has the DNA TGTGCCAGCAGTGAAGCGCTTCTCGAGCATTCAAACACCATATATTTT.

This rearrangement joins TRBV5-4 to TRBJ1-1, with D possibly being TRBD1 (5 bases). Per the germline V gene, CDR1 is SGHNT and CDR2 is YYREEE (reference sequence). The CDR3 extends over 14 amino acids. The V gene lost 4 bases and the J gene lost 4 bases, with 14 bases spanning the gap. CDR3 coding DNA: TGTGCCAGCAGCGCGACGGGGGGACGCACTGAAGCTTTCTTT. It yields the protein CASSATGGRTEAFF.

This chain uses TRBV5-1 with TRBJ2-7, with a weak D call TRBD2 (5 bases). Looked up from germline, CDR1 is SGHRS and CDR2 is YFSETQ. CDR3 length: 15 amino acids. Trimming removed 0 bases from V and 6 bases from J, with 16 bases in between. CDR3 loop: CASSLAAEVGVEQYF. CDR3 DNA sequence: TGCGCCAGCAGCTTGGCCGCGGAGGTCGGGGTCGAGCAGTACTTC.

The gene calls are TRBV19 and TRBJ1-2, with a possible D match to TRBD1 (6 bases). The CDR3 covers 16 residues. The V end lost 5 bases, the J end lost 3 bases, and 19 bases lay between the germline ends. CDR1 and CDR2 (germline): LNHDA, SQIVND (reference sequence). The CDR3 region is CASSGEAGAQDYGYTF. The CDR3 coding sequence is TGTGCCAGTAGTGGTGAGGCAGGGGCGCAAGACTATGGCTACACCTTC.